This record looks at one T cell receptor (beta chain) sequence and its context. V was clipped by 4 bases and J by 8 bases, with 18 bases between them. The CDR3 has 15 residues. Germline V gives CDR1 LGHDT, CDR2 YNNKEL (reference sequence). The data stem from a study of blood T cell repertoires in COVID-19. Overall study context: Both acute and convalescent COVID-19 samples were obtained from the United States, Italy and Spain. Sources were T cells, B-cell-depleted T cells, or PBMCs; the material itself was cDNA or gDNA.

Seattle patient enrollment occurred during active infection, with longitudinal follow-up thereafter. Study processing details: Amplification of reference gene primers was used by the study to estimate nucleated cell counts. Sequenced by immunoSEQ multiplex PCR; TCRdb stores in-frame clones only, minus some. D and trimming come from the DNA, and the V and J calls and clone size come from that table. The sample lists approximately 290,000 clones, 80% to 85% occurring once. The chain has TRBV3-1 (or the pseudogene TRBV3-2) and TRBJ1-5; possible D gene TRBD1, 6 bases. This receptor was obtained from a person aged 65 to 85 with COVID-19, enrolled during active disease. Sequencing was performed on peripheral blood. DNA of the CDR3: TGTGCCAGCAGCCCAGAGGGGACACTCGGGAAGCCCCAGCATTTT. Amino acid sequence: CASSPEGTLGKPQHF.